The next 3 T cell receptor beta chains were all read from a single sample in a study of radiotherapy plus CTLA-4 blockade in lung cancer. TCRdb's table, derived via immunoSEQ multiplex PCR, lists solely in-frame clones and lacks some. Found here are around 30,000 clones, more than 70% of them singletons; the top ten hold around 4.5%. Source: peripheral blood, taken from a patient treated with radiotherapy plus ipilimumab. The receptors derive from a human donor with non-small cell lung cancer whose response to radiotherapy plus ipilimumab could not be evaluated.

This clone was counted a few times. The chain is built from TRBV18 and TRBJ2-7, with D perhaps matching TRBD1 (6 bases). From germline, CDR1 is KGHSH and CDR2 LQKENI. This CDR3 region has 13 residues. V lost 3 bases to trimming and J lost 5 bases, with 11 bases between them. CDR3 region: CASSPQGLNEQYF. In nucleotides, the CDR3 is TGTGCCAGCTCACCGCAGGGGCTCAACGAGCAGTACTTC.

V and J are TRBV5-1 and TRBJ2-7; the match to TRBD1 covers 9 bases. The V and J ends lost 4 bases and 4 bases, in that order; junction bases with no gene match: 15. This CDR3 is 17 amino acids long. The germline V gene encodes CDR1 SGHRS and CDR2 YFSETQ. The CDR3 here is CASSTTMGQGGFYEQYF. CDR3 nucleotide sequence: TGCGCCAGCAGCACCACCATGGGACAGGGTGGATTTTACGAGCAGTACTTC.

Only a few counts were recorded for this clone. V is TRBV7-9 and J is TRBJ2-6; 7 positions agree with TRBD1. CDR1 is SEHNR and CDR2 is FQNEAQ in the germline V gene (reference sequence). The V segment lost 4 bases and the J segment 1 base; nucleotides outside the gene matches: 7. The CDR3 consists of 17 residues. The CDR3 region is CASSSRDSDSGANVLTF. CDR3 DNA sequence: TGTGCCAGCAGCTCCCGGGACAGCGATTCTGGGGCCAACGTCCTGACTTTC.